This T cell receptor (beta chain) was sequenced in a study of blood T cell repertoires in COVID-19. CDR3 size: 13 residues. Germline values: CDR1 SQVTM, CDR2 ANQGSEA. The ends lost 6 bases at V and 5 bases at J; junction bases unmatched: 5. The repertoire was sequenced with immunoSEQ multiplex PCR; TCRdb's copy has only in-frame clones and lacks some. Of about 270,000 clones in the sample, approximately 80% were seen once. The clonotype was recovered from a woman between 45 and 65 years old with active or convalescent COVID-19. The sample was peripheral blood. The chain has TRBV29-1 and TRBJ1-4, with 8 bases that match TRBD1. The CDR3 coding sequence is TGCAGCGTCCGACAGGGGAAAAATGAAAAACTGTTTTTT. This gives the protein CSVRQGKNEKLFF.